The present entry profiles one T cell receptor beta chain with its context. Its antigen is not identified. The V gene's germline CDR1 is MNHEY and CDR2 SVGEGT. J was trimmed by 5 bases and V by 0 bases; bases with no gene match: 3. CDR3 length: 14 residues. The data were obtained in a study of breast tumors, draining lymph nodes, adjacent tissues. General study points: Most tumor T cells seemingly derive from lymph node, then expand in tumor.

TCRdb fed the multiplex PCR reads into MiXCR, producing one record per CDR3 protein. The table records some 250,000 distinct CDR3 sequences, less than 40% of them present only once. The lymph nodes were axillary draining lymph nodes from breast cancer patients. This receptor was obtained from a female donor with breast cancer. Some clones in this sample may be carry-over from other donors' samples. The chain joins TRBV6-2 or TRBV6-3 to TRBJ2-5; 7 bases fit TRBD1. The sequenced material came from axillary lymph node tissue. The CDR3 DNA is TGTGCCAGCAGTTACTCGACAGGGTGGGAGACCCAGTACTTC. It translates to CASSYSTGWETQYF.